This TCR beta chain was obtained from a study of blood T cell repertoires in COVID-19. Looking at the study overall: Sample material is recorded as cDNA or gDNA derived from T cells, B-cell-depleted T cells, or PBMCs.

Points on this clone: Relative to the germline gene, one junction end is altered; a read error may explain this.

In the source study's methods: By means of reference gene primer amplification, nucleated cell counts were estimated. Profiling relied on immunoSEQ multiplex PCR, and the TCRdb table lists in-frame clones only, not all of them. For V, J and clone size, that table is used; D and trimming come from the DNA. Of more than 60,000 clones in the sample, roughly 89% were seen once. The CDR3 sequence is 10 residues long. Per the germline V gene, CDR1 is PRHDT and CDR2 is FYEKMQ (reference sequence). Input material: peripheral blood. This rearrangement joins TRBV13 to TRBJ1-2, with 7 bases matching TRBD1. The TCR sequence derives from a man between 45 and 60 years old with acute or convalescent COVID-19. The CDR3 DNA is TGTGCCAGCGGGATAGACAGGGCTTTCTTC. It specifies CASGIDRAFF.